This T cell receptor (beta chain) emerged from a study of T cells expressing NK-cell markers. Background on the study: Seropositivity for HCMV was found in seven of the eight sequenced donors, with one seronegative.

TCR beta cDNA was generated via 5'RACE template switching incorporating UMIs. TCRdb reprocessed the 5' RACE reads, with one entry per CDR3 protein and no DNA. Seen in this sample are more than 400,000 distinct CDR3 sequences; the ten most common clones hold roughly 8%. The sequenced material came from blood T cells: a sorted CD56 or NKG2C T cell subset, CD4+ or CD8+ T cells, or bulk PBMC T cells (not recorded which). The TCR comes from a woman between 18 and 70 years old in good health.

CDR3 residues: CASSLLDRGTDTQYF. The chain recombines TRBV11-1 with TRBJ2-3; TCRdb outputs TRBD1, but without DNA this stays unchecked. Germline V gives CDR1 SGHAT, CDR2 FQDESV (reference sequence). The CDR3 spans 15 residues.